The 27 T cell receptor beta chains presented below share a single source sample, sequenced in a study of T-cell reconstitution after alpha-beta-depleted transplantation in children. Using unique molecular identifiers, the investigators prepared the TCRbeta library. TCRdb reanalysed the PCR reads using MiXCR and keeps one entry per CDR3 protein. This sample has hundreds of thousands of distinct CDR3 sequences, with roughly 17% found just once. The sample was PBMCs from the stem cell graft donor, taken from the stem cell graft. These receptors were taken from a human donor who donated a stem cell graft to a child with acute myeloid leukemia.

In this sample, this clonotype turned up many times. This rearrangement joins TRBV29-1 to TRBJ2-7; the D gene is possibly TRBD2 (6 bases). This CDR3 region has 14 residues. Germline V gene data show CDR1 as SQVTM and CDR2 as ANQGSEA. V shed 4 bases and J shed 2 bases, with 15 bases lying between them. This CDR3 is CSVGGLTGAYEQYF. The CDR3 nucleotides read TGCAGCGTTGGGGGACTGACGGGCGCCTACGAGCAGTACTTC.

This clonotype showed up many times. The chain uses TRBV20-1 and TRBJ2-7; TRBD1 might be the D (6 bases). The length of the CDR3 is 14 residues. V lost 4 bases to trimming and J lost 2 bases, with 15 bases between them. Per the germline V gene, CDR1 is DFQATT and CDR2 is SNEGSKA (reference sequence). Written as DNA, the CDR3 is TGCAGTGCTACACAGGGAGACGGCGCCTACGAGCAGTACGTC. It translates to CSATQGDGAYEQYV.

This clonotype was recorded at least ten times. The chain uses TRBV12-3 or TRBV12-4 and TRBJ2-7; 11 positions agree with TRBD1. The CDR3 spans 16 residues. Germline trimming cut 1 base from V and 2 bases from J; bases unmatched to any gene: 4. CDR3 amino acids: CASSLEMGQGAYEQYF. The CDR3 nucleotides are TGTGCCAGCAGTTTAGAGATGGGACAGGGGGCCTACGAGCAGTACTTC.

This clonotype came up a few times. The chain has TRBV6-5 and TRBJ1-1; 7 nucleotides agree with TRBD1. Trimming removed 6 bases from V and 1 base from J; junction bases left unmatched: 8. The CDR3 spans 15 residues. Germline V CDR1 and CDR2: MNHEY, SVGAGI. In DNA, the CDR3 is TGTGCCAGCAGATACGGACAGGTTTCGAACACTGAAGCTTTCTTT. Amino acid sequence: CASRYGQVSNTEAFF.

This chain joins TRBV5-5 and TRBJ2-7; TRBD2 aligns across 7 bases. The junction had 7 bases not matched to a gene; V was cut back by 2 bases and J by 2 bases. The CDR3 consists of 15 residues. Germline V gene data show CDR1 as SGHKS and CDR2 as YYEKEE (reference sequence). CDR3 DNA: TGTGCCAGCAGCTTCCGGGGAGGGCAGACCTACGAGCAGTACTTC. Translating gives CASSFRGGQTYEQYF.

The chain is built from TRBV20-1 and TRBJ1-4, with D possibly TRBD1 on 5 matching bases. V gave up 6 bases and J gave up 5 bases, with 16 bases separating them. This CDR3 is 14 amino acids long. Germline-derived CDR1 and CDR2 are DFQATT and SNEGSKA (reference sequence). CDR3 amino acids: CSAETGNSNEKLFF. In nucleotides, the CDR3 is TGCAGTGCAGAAACAGGAAATTCGAATGAAAAACTGTTTTTT.

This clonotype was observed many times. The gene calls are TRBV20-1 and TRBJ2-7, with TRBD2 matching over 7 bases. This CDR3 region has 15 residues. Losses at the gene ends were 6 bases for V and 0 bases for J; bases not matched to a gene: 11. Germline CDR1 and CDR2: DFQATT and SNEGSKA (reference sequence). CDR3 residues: CSAADPGGFSYEQYF. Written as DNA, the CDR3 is TGCAGTGCCGCGGACCCCGGGGGGTTCTCCTACGAGCAGTACTTC.

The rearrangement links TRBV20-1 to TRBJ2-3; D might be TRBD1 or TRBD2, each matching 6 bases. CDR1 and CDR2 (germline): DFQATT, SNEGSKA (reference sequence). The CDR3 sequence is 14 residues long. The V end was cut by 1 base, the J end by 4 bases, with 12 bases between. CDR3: CSARAPRGADTQYF. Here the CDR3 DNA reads TGCAGTGCTAGAGCCCCGAGGGGGGCAGATACGCAGTATTTT.

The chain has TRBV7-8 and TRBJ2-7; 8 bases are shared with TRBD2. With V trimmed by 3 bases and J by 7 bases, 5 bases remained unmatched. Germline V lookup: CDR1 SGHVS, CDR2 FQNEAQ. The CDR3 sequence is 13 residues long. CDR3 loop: CASSLPGGREQYF. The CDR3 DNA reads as TGTGCCAGCAGCTTGCCGGGGGGGAGAGAGCAGTACTTC.

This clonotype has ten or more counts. The CDR3 loop reads CASSFSVGPYEQYV. The CDR3 bases are TGTGCCAGCAGTTTCTCGGTTGGTCCCTACGAGCAGTACGTC. The chain is built from TRBV12-3 or TRBV12-4 and TRBJ2-7; D remains unclear. Trimming took off 3 bases at V and 2 bases at J, with 11 bases between the two ends. The CDR3 has 14 amino acids.

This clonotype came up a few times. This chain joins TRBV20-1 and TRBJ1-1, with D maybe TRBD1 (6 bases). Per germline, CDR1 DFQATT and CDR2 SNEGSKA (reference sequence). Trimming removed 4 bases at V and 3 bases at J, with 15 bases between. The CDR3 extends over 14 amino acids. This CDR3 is CSAMEGGLDTEAFF. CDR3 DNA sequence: TGCAGTGCTATGGAGGGGGGATTGGACACTGAAGCTTTCTTT.

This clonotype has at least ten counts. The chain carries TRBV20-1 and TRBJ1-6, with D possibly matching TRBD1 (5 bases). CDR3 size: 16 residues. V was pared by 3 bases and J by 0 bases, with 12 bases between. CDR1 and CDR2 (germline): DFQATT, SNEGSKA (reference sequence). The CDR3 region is CSASDRQISYNSPLHF. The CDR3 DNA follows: TGCAGTGCTAGCGACAGACAGATCTCCTATAATTCACCCCTCCACTTT.

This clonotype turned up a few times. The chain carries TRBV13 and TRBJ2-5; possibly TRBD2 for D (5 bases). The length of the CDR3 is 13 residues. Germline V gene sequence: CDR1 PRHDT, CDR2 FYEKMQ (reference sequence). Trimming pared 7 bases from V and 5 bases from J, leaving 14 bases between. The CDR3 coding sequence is TGTGCCAGCAAATCGGGGTTAGAGGAGACCCAGTACTTC. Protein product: CASKSGLEETQYF.

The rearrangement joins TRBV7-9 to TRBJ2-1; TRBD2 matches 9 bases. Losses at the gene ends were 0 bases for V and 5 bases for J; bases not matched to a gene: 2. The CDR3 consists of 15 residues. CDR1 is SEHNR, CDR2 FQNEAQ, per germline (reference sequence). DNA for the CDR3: TGTGCCAGCAGCTTAGCTAGCGGGGGTAACAATGAGCAGTTCTTC. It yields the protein CASSLASGGNNEQFF.

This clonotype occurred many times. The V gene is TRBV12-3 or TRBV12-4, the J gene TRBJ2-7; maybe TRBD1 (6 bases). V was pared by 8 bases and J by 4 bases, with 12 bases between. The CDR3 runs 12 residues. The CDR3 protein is CASGQGLYEQYV. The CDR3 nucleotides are TGTGCCAGCGGCCAGGGGTTATACGAGCAGTACGTC.

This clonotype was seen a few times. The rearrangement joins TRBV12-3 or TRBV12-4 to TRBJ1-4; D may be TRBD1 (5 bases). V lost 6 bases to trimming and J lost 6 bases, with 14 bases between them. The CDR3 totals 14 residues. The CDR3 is CASSPGDSDEKLFF. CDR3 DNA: TGTGCCAGCAGCCCGGGGGATTCGGATGAAAAACTGTTTTTT.

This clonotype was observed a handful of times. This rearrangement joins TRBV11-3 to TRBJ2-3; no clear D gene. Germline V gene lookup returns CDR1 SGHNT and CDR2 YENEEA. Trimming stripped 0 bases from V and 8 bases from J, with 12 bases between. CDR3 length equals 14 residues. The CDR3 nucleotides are TGTGCCAGCAGCTTAGACCGGGTCGGCGGTACGCAGTATTTT. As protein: CASSLDRVGGTQYF.

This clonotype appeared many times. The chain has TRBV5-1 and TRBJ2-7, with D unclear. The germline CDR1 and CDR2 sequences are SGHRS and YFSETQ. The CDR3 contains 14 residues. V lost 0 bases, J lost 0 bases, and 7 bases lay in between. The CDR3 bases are TGCGCCAGCAGCTTGGAGCCGGGCTCCTACGAGCAGTACGTC. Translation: CASSLEPGSYEQYV.

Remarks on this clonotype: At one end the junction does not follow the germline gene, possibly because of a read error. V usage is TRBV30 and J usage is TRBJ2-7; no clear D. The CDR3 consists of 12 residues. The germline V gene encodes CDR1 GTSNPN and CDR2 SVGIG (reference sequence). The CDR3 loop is CARSVIFGEQYF. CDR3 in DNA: TGTGCCCGGAGTGTCATATTCGGCGAGCAGTACTTC.

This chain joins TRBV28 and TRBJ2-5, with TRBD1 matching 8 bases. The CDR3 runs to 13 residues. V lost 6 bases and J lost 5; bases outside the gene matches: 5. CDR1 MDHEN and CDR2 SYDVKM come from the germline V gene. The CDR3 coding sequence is TGTGCCAGCAGATTACAGGGGGACGAGACCCAGTACTTC. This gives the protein CASRLQGDETQYF. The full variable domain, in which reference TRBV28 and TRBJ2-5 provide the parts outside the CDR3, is DVKVTQSSRYLVKRTGEKVFLECVQDMDHENMFWYRQDPGLGLRLIYFSYDVKMKEKGDIPEGYSVSREKKERFSLILESASTNQTSMYLCASRLQGDETQYFGPGTRLLVL.

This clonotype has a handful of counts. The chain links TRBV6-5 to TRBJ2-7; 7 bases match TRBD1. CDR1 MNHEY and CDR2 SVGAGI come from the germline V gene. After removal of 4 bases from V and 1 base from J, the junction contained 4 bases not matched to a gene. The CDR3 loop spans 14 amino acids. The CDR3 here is CASSFGQDSYEQYF. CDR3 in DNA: TGTGCCAGCAGTTTCGGACAGGATTCCTACGAGCAGTACTTC.

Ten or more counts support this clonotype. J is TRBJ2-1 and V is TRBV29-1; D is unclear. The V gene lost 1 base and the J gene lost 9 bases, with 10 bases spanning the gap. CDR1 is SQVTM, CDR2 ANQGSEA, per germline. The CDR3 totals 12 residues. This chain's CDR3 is CSVEVTWGEQFF. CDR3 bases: TGCAGCGTTGAAGTGACCTGGGGTGAGCAGTTCTTC.

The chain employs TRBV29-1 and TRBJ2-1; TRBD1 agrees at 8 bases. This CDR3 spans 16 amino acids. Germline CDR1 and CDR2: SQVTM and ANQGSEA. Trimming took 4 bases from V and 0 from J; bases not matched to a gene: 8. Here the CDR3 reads CSVVPGQVSSYNEQFF. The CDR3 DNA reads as TGCAGCGTTGTCCCGGGACAGGTGAGCTCCTACAATGAGCAGTTCTTC.

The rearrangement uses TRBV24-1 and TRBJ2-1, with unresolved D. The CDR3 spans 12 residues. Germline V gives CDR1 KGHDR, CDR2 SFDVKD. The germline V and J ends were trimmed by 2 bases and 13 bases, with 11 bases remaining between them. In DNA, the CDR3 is TGTGCCACCAGTGATTATAAGCAGAAACAGTTCTTC. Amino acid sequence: CATSDYKQKQFF.

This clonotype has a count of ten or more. CDR3 DNA: TGCAGTGCTACCGGGACAACTAGCAATCAGCCCCAGCATTTT. Translating gives CSATGTTSNQPQHF. This sequence joins TRBV20-1 and TRBJ1-5, with D perhaps matching TRBD1 (6 bases). Germline V gives CDR1 DFQATT, CDR2 SNEGSKA (reference sequence). The CDR3 sequence is 14 residues long. With 4 bases removed from V and 0 bases from J, the gap between germline ends came to 10 bases.

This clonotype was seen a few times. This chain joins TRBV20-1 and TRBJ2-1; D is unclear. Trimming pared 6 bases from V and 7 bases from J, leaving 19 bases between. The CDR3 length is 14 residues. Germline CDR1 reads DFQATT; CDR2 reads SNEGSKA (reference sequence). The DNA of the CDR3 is TGCAGTGCCATCCCAAATAGGGAAGGGAATGAGCAGTTCTTC. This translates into CSAIPNREGNEQFF.

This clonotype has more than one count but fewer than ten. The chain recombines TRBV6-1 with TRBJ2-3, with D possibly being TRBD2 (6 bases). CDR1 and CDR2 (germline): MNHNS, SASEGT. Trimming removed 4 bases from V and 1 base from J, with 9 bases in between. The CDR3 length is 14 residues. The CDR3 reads CASSGAGRTDTQYF. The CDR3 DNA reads TGTGCCAGCAGTGGGGCGGGACGCACAGATACGCAGTATTTT.